This TCR beta chain was identified in a study of metastatic and nonmetastatic thyroid tumors. Nobody among the patients had been given any treatment before thyroid surgery. Via MiXCR, TCRdb re-called the PCR reads. The sample holds over 20,000 clones, about 12% seen once. Trimming stripped 5 bases from V and 3 bases from J, with 14 bases between. The CDR3 is 14 amino acids. Germline-derived CDR1 and CDR2 are MNHNS and SASEGT. The rearrangement links TRBV6-1 to TRBJ2-7, with a weak D call TRBD2 (5 bases). The clonotype comes from a male donor with papillary thyroid cancer or a benign thyroid nodule (not recorded which). Some clones in this sample may be carry-over from other donors' samples. The sequencing sample was made of blood. As DNA, the CDR3 is TGTGCCAGCAGTCTAACCACGGGGAGCTACGAGCAGTACTTC. It codes for CASSLTTGSYEQYF.